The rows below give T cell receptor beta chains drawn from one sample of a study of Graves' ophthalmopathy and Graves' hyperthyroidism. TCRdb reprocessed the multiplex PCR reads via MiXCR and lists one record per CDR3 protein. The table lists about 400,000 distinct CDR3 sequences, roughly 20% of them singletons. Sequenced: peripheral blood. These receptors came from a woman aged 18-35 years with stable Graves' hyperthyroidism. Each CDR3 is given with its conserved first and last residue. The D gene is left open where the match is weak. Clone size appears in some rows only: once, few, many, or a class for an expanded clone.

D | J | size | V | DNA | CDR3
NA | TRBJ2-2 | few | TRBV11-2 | TGTGCCAGCAGCCCCTTTCCGGGGGCGAACACCGGGGAGCTGTTTTTT | CASSPFPGANTGELFF
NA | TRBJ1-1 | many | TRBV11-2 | TGTGCCAGCAGCTCACGTGGTGACAGGAACACTGAAGCTTTCTTT | CASSSRGDRNTEAFF
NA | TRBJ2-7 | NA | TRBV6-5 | TGTGCCAGCAGTTACTCCGGCAGGGCGGGCTACGAGCAGTACTTC | CASSYSGRAGYEQYF
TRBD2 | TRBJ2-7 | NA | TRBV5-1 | TGCGCCAGCAGCTTGGGGACTAGCAACGAGCAGTACTTC | CASSLGTSNEQYF
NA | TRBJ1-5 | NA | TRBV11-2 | TGTGCCAGCAGCTTAGTTTGGGCAGGGTCGGGCAATCAGCCCCAGCATTTT | CASSLVWAGSGNQPQHF
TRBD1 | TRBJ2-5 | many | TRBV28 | TGTGCCAGCAGTTGGGGACAGGGGGCGAGGGGTGAGACCCAGTACTTC | CASSWGQGARGETQYF
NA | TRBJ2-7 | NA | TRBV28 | TGTGCCAGCAGATGGACAGAAGGGTTCGGCGAGCAGTACTTC | CASRWTEGFGEQYF
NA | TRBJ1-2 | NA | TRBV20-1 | TGCAGTGCTGTCCCTTTTGGGACACCTATAGATGGCTACACCTTC | CSAVPFGTPIDGYTF
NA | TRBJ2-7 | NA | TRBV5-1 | TGCGCCAGCAGCTTCCTCGGACTTTCGGCAGGCGACGAGCAGTACTTC | CASSFLGLSAGDEQYF
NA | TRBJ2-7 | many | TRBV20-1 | TGCAGTGCTCGGGAGCGCAGGACCTACGAGCAGTACTTC | CSARERRTYEQYF
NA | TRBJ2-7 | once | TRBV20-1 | TGCAGTGCTACAAAAGGCTCGGGGGGCCCCTACGAGCAGTACTTC | CSATKGSGGPYEQYF
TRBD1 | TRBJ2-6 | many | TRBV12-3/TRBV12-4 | TGTGCCAGCAGTTTGGCCGGGACAGGTGGGGCCAACGTCCTGACTTTC | CASSLAGTGGANVLTF
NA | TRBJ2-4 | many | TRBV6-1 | TGTGCCAGCAGTGAAGCTCGGCGGGAAAACATTCAGTACTTC | CASSEARRENIQYF
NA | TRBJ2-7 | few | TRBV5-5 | TGTGCCAGCAGCCTACCCCCGGGACAAAGGTTC | CASSLPPGQRF
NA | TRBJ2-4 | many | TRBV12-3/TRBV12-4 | TGTGCCATAGGCAGCATAGCCAAAAACATTCAGTACTTC | CAIGSIAKNIQYF
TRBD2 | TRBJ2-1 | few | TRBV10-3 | TGTGCCATCAGCAAAACTTCCCTAGCGGGAGAGTACAATGAGCAGTTCTTC | CAISKTSLAGEYNEQFF
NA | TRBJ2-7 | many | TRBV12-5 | TGTGCTAGTGGCCTACCGCTGGGGGGGGCTCCCTGCGAGCAGTACTTC | CASGLPLGGAPCEQYF
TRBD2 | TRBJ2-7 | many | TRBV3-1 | TGTGCCAGCAGTTACCGACTAGCGGGCACAGGCGAGCAGTACTTC | CASSYRLAGTGEQYF
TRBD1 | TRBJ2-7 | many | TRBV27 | TGTGCCAGCAGCTTAGGGACAGGGGCCTACGAGCAGTACTTC | CASSLGTGAYEQYF
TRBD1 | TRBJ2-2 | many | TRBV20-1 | TGCAGTGCTAGGGACCGGACAGGGAGATGGCCCGGGGAGCTGTTTTTT | CSARDRTGRWPGELFF
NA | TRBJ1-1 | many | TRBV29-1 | TGCAGCGCCATGACAGAGCTGAACACTGAAGCTTTCTTT | CSAMTELNTEAFF
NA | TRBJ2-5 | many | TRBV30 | TGTGCCTGGACCAGTTCTCCCCATAGCACCCAGTACTTC | CAWTSSPHSTQYF
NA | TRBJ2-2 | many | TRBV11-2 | TGTGCCAGCAGCTTAGGCGGGACTCTCACCGGGGAGCTGTTTTTT | CASSLGGTLTGELFF